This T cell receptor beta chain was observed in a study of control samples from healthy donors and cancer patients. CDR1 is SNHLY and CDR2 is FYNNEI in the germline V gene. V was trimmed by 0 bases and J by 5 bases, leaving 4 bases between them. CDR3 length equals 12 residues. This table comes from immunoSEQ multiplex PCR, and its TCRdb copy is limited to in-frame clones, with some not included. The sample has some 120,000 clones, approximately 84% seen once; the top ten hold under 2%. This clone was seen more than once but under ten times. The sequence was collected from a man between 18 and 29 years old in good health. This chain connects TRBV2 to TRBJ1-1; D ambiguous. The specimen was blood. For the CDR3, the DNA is TGTGCCAGCAGTGAAGCGGGAACTGAAGCTTTCTTT. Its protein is CASSEAGTEAFF. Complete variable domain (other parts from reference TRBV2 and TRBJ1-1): EPEVTQTPSHQVTQMGQEVILRCVPISNHLYFYWYRQILGQKVEFLVSFYNNEISEKSEIFDDQFSVERPDGSNFTLKIRSTKLEDSAMYFCASSEAGTEAFFGQGTRLTVV.